This T cell receptor beta chain was observed in a study of T cells in Graves' hyperthyroidism and ophthalmopathy. Study-wide results and caveats: Blood also carried most thyroid clonotypes expanded above 0.001.

This clonotype was seen a few times. The antigen remains unidentified. No progression to ophthalmopathy during 18 months of follow-up defined stable disease. In making diagnoses, clinical symptoms, serum thyroxine and TRAb, thyroid ultrasound and orbital computed tomography were all used. The CDR3 loop spans 14 amino acids. With V trimmed by 2 bases and J by 1 base, 3 bases remained unmatched. CDR1 and CDR2 (germline): GTSNPN, SVGIG (reference sequence). Amplified TCR beta CDR3 regions derived from RNA transcripts. TCR CDR3 underwent first-round RT-PCR with the HTBI primer set. TCRdb re-called the multiplex PCR reads through MiXCR, storing one row per CDR3 protein. The table includes a few hundred thousand distinct CDR3 sequences, around 14% detected once.

The sequence derives from a woman between 18 and 29 years old with Graves' hyperthyroidism. Specimen: blood. The chain joins TRBV30 to TRBJ2-3; 7 bases are a match to TRBD2. The DNA for the CDR3 is TGTGCCTGGAGTATCAGCGGGGGCACAGATACGCAGTATTTT. Translation gives CAWSISGGTDTQYF.